The T cell receptor (beta chain) under discussion was sequenced for a study of blood T cell repertoires in COVID-19. Across the study: Spain, Italy and the United States supplied samples that represented acute and convalescent COVID-19.

Assay: immunoSEQ multiplex PCR; the TCRdb copy retains only in-frame clones and omits some. The sample lists fewer than 250,000 clones; 65% to 90% were seen once. Seattle enrolled patients during active infection and tracked them longitudinally. This CDR3 comprises 13 residues. Trimming left V 6 bases short and J 6 bases short, with 11 bases between. In germline, CDR1 is LNHDA, CDR2 SQIVND (reference sequence). The specimen sequenced was peripheral blood. The chain links TRBV19 to TRBJ2-2; unclear D gene. This receptor was identified in a man between 50 and 59 years old with COVID-19, enrolled during active disease. The CDR3 region is CASRLLGSGELFF. CDR3 nucleotides: TGTGCCAGTAGACTCCTCGGTTCCGGGGAGCTGTTTTTT.